What follows are 11 T cell receptor beta chains derived from one specimen sequenced in a study of blood T cell repertoires in COVID-19. Sequencing was performed with immunoSEQ multiplex PCR; in TCRdb, only in-frame clones are kept and a portion is missing. The sample has about 97,000 clones, about 87% seen once. Material: peripheral blood. These receptors were obtained from a human donor in a cohort sampled during active COVID-19.

The chain recombines TRBV27 with TRBJ1-4; 7 bases are a match to TRBD1. Germline assignment: CDR1 MNHEY and CDR2 SMNVEV (reference sequence). The CDR3 sequence is 15 residues long. V trimming: 3 bases; J trimming: 8 bases; junction bases outside the gene matches: 9. The CDR3 loop reads CASSLRGRGNEKLFF. The CDR3 DNA is TGTGCCAGCAGTTTGAGAGGCAGGGGGAACGAAAAACTGTTTTTT.

By sample fraction, this clone is medium-sized. One end of the junction fails to match germline, which may point to a read error. This chain connects TRBV7-7 to TRBJ2-5; D might be TRBD1 (6 bases). Germline CDR1 SSHAT, CDR2 FNYEAQ (reference sequence). This CDR3 region has 15 residues. The CDR3 sequence is CASSSDSSVLGTQYF. The CDR3 DNA reads TGTGCTAGCAGCTCGGACAGCTCCGTCTTGGGGACCCAGTACTTC.

V usage is TRBV6-4 and J usage is TRBJ1-1, with unresolved D. This CDR3 is built from 14 residues. Trimming removed 6 bases from V and 5 bases from J, with 16 bases in between. Germline V gene lookup returns CDR1 MRHNA and CDR2 SNTAGT. CDR3 DNA: TGTGCCAGCAGAAGGAACTTCGAGGAGACTGAAGCTTTCTTT. It encodes CASRRNFEETEAFF.

This chain connects TRBV5-6 to TRBJ2-7, with D perhaps matching TRBD1 (5 bases). The CDR3 has 14 residues. Looked up from germline, CDR1 is SGHDT and CDR2 is YYEEEE. Between the trimmed V and J ends, which lost 5 bases and 4 bases, there was a span of 16 bases. The CDR3 sequence: CASSRQLDGYEQYF. The CDR3 DNA is TGTGCCAGCAGTCGACAGCTAGATGGGTACGAGCAGTACTTC.

J is TRBJ1-2 and V is TRBV28; 9 nucleotides align to TRBD1. The germline CDR1 and CDR2 sequences are MDHEN and SYDVKM. There are 16 residues in the CDR3. The V gene end was trimmed by 2 bases and the J gene end by 6 bases; junction bases not matched to a gene: 10. DNA for the CDR3: TGTGCCAGCAGTTTACTCCTGGTTGGACAGGGGAATGGCTACACCTTC. It codes for CASSLLLVGQGNGYTF.

The V call is TRBV7-3, the J call TRBJ2-1; 7 bases are a match to TRBD2. This CDR3 is 15 amino acids long. CDR1 and CDR2 (germline): SGHTA, FQGTGA. The V gene end was trimmed by 5 bases and the J gene end by 6 bases; junction bases not matched to a gene: 10. CDR3 in DNA: TGTGCCAGCAGCCAAAAAAGGCTAGCGGCCAATGAGCAGTTCTTC. It yields the protein CASSQKRLAANEQFF.

The CDR3 protein is CASNTDTAYGYTF. The CDR3 region has the DNA TGTGCCAGCAACACGGACACCGCCTATGGCTACACCTTC. The genes are TRBV7-9 and TRBJ1-2; perhaps TRBD1 as D (5 bases). Between the trimmed V and J ends, which lost 7 bases and 4 bases, there was a span of 13 bases. Per germline, CDR1 SEHNR and CDR2 FQNEAQ (reference sequence). This CDR3 has 13 residues.

The chain couples TRBV19 to TRBJ1-1, with D hard to call. Germline V CDR1 and CDR2: LNHDA, SQIVND (reference sequence). The CDR3 has 12 amino acids. The V and J ends lost 4 bases and 3 bases respectively, with 6 bases between them. CDR3 protein: CASSTGYTEAFF. The CDR3 nucleotides read TGTGCCAGTAGTACAGGATACACTGAAGCTTTCTTT.

V usage is TRBV18 and J usage is TRBJ1-5; no definite D call. There are 16 residues in the CDR3. Per the germline V gene, CDR1 is KGHSH and CDR2 is LQKENI. V was shortened by 3 bases and J by 0 bases, with 12 bases between the two germline ends. CDR3 sequence reads: CASSPERLYSNQPQHF. In DNA, the CDR3 is TGTGCCAGCTCACCGGAGAGGCTTTATAGCAATCAGCCCCAGCATTTT.

The rearrangement uses TRBV10-1 and TRBJ2-2, with D possibly being TRBD2 (5 bases). The CDR3 covers 15 residues. V dropped 4 bases and J dropped 4 bases, with 13 bases sitting between them. Germline V gives CDR1 WNHNN, CDR2 SYGVQD (reference sequence). The CDR3, as DNA: TGCGCCAGCAGTGCCGCCACGGCGGGCACCGGGGAGCTGTTTTTT. Its protein product is CASSAATAGTGELFF.

This rearrangement joins TRBV5-4 to TRBJ2-5; TRBD2 agrees at 15 bases. This CDR3 contains 16 residues. V was pared by 4 bases and J by 5 bases, with 6 bases of the junction left unmatched. From germline, CDR1 is SGHNT and CDR2 YYREEE (reference sequence). CDR3 sequence (DNA): TGTGCCAGCAGCCCGCGGACTAGCGGGAGGGGGGAGACCCAGTACTTC. Translation gives CASSPRTSGRGETQYF.